A selection of T cell receptor beta chains follows, all from one sample in a study of blood T cell repertoires in COVID-19. The repertoire was sequenced with immunoSEQ multiplex PCR; TCRdb's copy has only in-frame clones and lacks some. This table holds about 270,000 clones, about nine tenths found once. Source material: PBMCs or T cells enriched from blood (not recorded which). These receptors were collected from a woman aged 25-40 years with acute COVID-19. Both conserved end residues are part of each CDR3. Fields, in order: clone size, V gene, J gene, D gene, CDR3 length, CDR3 DNA, CDR3 protein. The D gene is left open where the match is weak. Size is stated for part of the rows, as once, few or many counts, or as a class when the clone is expanded.

.	TRBV5-1	TRBJ1-1	.	13	TGCGCCAGCAGCTTTGGAGAGAACACTGAAGCTTTCTTT	CASSFGENTEAFF
once	TRBV9	TRBJ2-7	TRBD2	16	TGTGCCAGCAGCGTAGCGCCGTTACTAGCGGATTACGAGCAGTACTTC	CASSVAPLLADYEQYF
.	TRBV5-1	TRBJ2-1	TRBD2	15	TGCGCCAGCTGCTCCGGGACTAGCGCTAACAATGAGCAGTTCTTC	CASCSGTSANNEQFF
.	TRBV24-1	TRBJ2-3	.	14	TGTGCCACCAGTAATACAGGGTCCACAGATACGCAGTATTTT	CATSNTGSTDTQYF
few	TRBV7-3	TRBJ2-1	TRBD2	15	TGTGCCAGCAGCCAGACTAGCGGGAGTTCCAATGAGCAGTTCTTC	CASSQTSGSSNEQFF
.	TRBV2	TRBJ2-3	.	14	TGTGCCAGCAGAAGACAGCTCAGCACAGATACGCAGTATTTT	CASRRQLSTDTQYF
once	TRBV9	TRBJ2-2	TRBD2	14	TGTGCCAGCAGCGGGACTAGTATAACCGGGGAGCTGTTTTTT	CASSGTSITGELFF
.	TRBV5-1	TRBJ1-5	.	15	TGCGCCAGCAGCTTCCGAGGGATTAGAAATCAGCCCCAGCATTTT	CASSFRGIRNQPQHF
.	TRBV19	TRBJ2-3	.	16	TGTGCCAGTAGTATTGGTAGGCAGGCCTGGGCAGATACGCAGTATTTT	CASSIGRQAWADTQYF
.	TRBV2	TRBJ2-7	TRBD1	11	TGTGCCAGCGACAGGGGCTACGAGCAGTACTTC	CASDRGYEQYF
few	TRBV6-5	TRBJ2-2	.	13	TGTGCCAGCATGGGCAGTAACACCGGGGAGCTGTTTTTT	CASMGSNTGELFF
.	TRBV7-9	TRBJ2-3	TRBD2	16	TGTGCCAGCAGCTCGCCACTAGCGGATAGCACAGATACGCAGTATTTT	CASSSPLADSTDTQYF
.	TRBV5-4	TRBJ2-1	TRBD2	16	TGTGCCAGCAGCCTCGGACTAGCGGGAGGCCCCGATGAGCAGTTCTTC	CASSLGLAGGPDEQFF
few	TRBV11-2	TRBJ2-1	TRBD1	15	TGTGCCAGCAGCCCGACGACAGGGGGCGAGAATGAGCAGTTCTTC	CASSPTTGGENEQFF
.	TRBV30	TRBJ2-2	TRBD2	15	TGTGCCTGGAGTCCCACTAGCGCCAACACCGGGGAGCTGTTTTTT	CAWSPTSANTGELFF
.	TRBV13	TRBJ2-3	.	17	TGTGCCAGCAGCTTAGGGCAGGACGCAGCGGGCACAGATACGCAGTATTTT	CASSLGQDAAGTDTQYF
.	TRBV6-1	TRBJ2-1	TRBD2	14	TGTGCCAGCAGTGATCGTAGCGGGTACAATGAGCAGTTCTTC	CASSDRSGYNEQFF
once	TRBV9	TRBJ1-1	TRBD1	16	TGTGCCAGCAGCCCCCCCAGGCGAGGGGGCAACACTGAAGCTTTCTTT	CASSPPRRGGNTEAFF
.	TRBV18	TRBJ2-1	TRBD2	16	TGTGCCAGCTCACGTGGGACTAGCGGGAGCTACAATGAGCAGTTCTTC	CASSRGTSGSYNEQFF
.	TRBV18	TRBJ2-3	TRBD1	16	TGTGCCAGCTCACCACCGACAGGGGGAAGCACAGATACGCAGTATTTT	CASSPPTGGSTDTQYF
few	TRBV9	TRBJ1-4	TRBD1	15	TGTGCCAGCAGCCCACAGGACAGGTTAAGGGAAAAACTGTTTTTT	CASSPQDRLREKLFF
once	TRBV27	TRBJ2-7	.	15	TGTGCCAGCAGTAGAGAGGGGACTGTGAACTACGAGCAGTACTTC	CASSREGTVNYEQYF
.	TRBV18	TRBJ2-3	.	14	TGTGCCAGCCGCGACTCGACTAGCACAGATACGCAGTATTTT	CASRDSTSTDTQYF
.	TRBV21-1	TRBJ2-4	.	21	TGTGCCAGCAAGACTAGCGGGGGCTGGGCCGCTGAGAATCCAGCCAAAAACATTCAGTACTTC	CASKTSGGWAAENPAKNIQYF
once	TRBV5-1	TRBJ2-7	.	13	TGCGCCAGCAACTCGGGGACTTCCTACGAGCAGTACTTC	CASNSGTSYEQYF
.	TRBV10-3	TRBJ1-5	.	14	TGTGCCATCAGTGAGGAGTTCAGCAATCAGCCCCAGCATTTT	CAISEEFSNQPQHF
.	TRBV12-3/TRBV12-4	TRBJ2-7	TRBD2	12	TGTGCCAGCAGTCCCGGACTAGCGGGTCGCTACTTC	CASSPGLAGRYF
.	TRBV6-5	TRBJ1-6	TRBD1	16	TGTGCCAGCAGTTCGACATCCGGGACAGGGGGGTCACCCCTCCACTTT	CASSSTSGTGGSPLHF
.	TRBV6-5	TRBJ2-2	.	15	TGTGCCAGCAGACAGGGGGGGGATCTAACCGGGGAGCTGTTTTTT	CASRQGGDLTGELFF
.	TRBV3-1/TRBV3-2	TRBJ2-3	TRBD2	18	TGTGCCAGCAGCCCCTGGGGGTTAGCGGGAGGATCCGGCGATACGCAGTATTTT	CASSPWGLAGGSGDTQYF
.	TRBV4-1	TRBJ1-2	.	13	TGCGCCAGCAGCCAAGATTATAGCTATGGCTACACCTTC	CASSQDYSYGYTF
.	TRBV18	TRBJ1-1	.	12	TGTGCCAGCCTAGACGGGAACACTGAAGCTTTCTTT	CASLDGNTEAFF
.	TRBV27	TRBJ2-7	TRBD2	16	TGTGCCAGCAGCCCAGGACTAGCGGGAAGCTCCTACGAGCAGTACTTC	CASSPGLAGSSYEQYF
.	TRBV5-6	TRBJ2-7	TRBD2	15	TGTGCCAGCAGCCCGGGACTAGGAGGTTACTACGAGCAGTACTTC	CASSPGLGGYYEQYF
.	TRBV7-2	TRBJ2-7	.	15	TGTGCCAGCAGCGTGGGAGGGACACAGTCCTACGAGCAGTACTTC	CASSVGGTQSYEQYF
.	TRBV11-3	TRBJ1-3	.	16	TGTGCCAGCAGCTTAGGACAACGCAGCTCTGGAAACACCATATATTTT	CASSLGQRSSGNTIYF
few	TRBV29-1	TRBJ2-7	TRBD1	13	TGCAGCGTGTGGGGGACAGGAGACGTCGAGCAGTACTTC	CSVWGTGDVEQYF
.	TRBV28	TRBJ1-5	TRBD1	15	TGTGCCAGCAGTCCAGGACAGGGTGGCAATCAGCCCCAGCATTTT	CASSPGQGGNQPQHF
.	TRBV25-1	TRBJ2-6	.	17	TGTGCCAGCAGTGCCCAACGGGGAAACTCTGGGGCCAACGTCCTGACTTTC	CASSAQRGNSGANVLTF
.	TRBV19	TRBJ2-3	.	15	TGTGCCAGTAGTATTAGTCAGGACTGGGCAGATACGCAGTATTTT	CASSISQDWADTQYF
.	TRBV9	TRBJ2-1	.	17	TGTGCCAGCAGCGTAGAGGCGCGGGTGCTACGGGGCAATGAGCAGTTCTTC	CASSVEARVLRGNEQFF
.	TRBV7-9	TRBJ1-1	.	16	TGTGCCAGCAGCCCGGGGGTAGGGGCGGGGAACACTGAAGCTTTCTTT	CASSPGVGAGNTEAFF
few	TRBV27	TRBJ1-6	.	13	TGTGCCAGCAGTTTCTTCCCCAGGAGCGGCCTCCACTTT	CASSFFPRSGLHF
.	TRBV6-5	TRBJ1-4	TRBD1	14	TGTGCCAGCAGTTGGGACAGAAGGGATGAAAAACTGTTTTTT	CASSWDRRDEKLFF